The rows below give T cell receptor beta chains drawn from one sample of a study of memory CD4+ T cells and cytomegalovirus serostatus. Assay used: immunoSEQ multiplex PCR; TCRdb lists only in-frame clones, some missing. Of about 56,000 clones listed, over 80% are singletons. The sequenced sample consisted of memory CD4+ T cells from blood. Receptor source: an adult in good health and CMV-seronegative. The CDR3 runs from the conserved cysteine through the conserved F or W. The order of the fields is V gene, clone size, J gene, D gene, CDR3 protein, CDR3 DNA. D genes are given only for firm matches. Some rows have no size entry. The others give once, few or many, or a class for an expanded clone.

TRBV11-2	.	TRBJ2-3	TRBD1	CASSLGQGVDTQYF	TGTGCCAGCAGCTTAGGACAGGGTGTAGATACGCAGTATTTT
TRBV7-2	once	TRBJ2-1	.	CASSLAGGNYNEQFF	TGTGCCAGCAGCTTAGCGGGGGGAAACTACAATGAGCAGTTCTTC
TRBV7-2	.	TRBJ1-2	.	CASSLDRVSLYGYTF	TGTGCCAGCAGCTTAGATAGGGTCAGTCTCTATGGCTACACCTTC
TRBV11-2	once	TRBJ1-4	.	CASSFFQGGGEKLFF	TGTGCCAGCAGCTTCTTCCAGGGAGGAGGCGAGAAACTGTTTTTT
TRBV5-1	.	TRBJ2-5	.	CASSPWGETQYF	TGCGCCAGCAGCCCCTGGGGGGAGACCCAGTACTTC
TRBV29-1	.	TRBJ1-1	.	CSVDQQRNTEAFF	TGCAGCGTTGACCAACAGCGGAACACTGAAGCTTTCTTT
TRBV4-1	.	TRBJ2-1	.	CASSQDGLGREENEQFF	TGCGCCAGCAGCCAAGATGGGTTGGGCAGGGAGGAGAATGAGCAGTTCTTC
TRBV30	.	TRBJ1-1	.	CAQKVVHRLNTEAFF	TGTGCCCAGAAGGTAGTGCACAGACTGAACACTGAAGCTTTCTTT
TRBV7-8	.	TRBJ1-5	TRBD1	CASSLVSPSGQGVPGAQHF	TGTGCCAGCAGCTTAGTTTCCCCCTCCGGACAGGGTGTGCCAGGTGCCCAGCATTTT
TRBV18	.	TRBJ1-4	.	CASSPLGAATNEKLFF	TGTGCCAGCTCACCACTAGGGGCAGCAACTAATGAAAAACTGTTTTTT
TRBV9	.	TRBJ1-4	TRBD1	CASSGGQGGKKLFF	TGTGCCAGCAGCGGAGGACAGGGAGGAAAAAAACTGTTTTTT